Listed below are T cell receptor beta chains from one sample, sequenced in a study of cytomegalovirus exposure and HLA in healthy donors. Assay: immunoSEQ multiplex PCR; the TCRdb copy retains only in-frame clones and omits some. Of around 150,000 clones in the sample, nearly 90% are singletons; the top ten hold 3.5% to 4.5%. The sample comprised PBMCs. The source is a man aged 18 to 29 in good health and CMV-seropositive. Both conserved end residues are part of each CDR3.

v_gene	CDR3aa
TRBV15	CATMGASGRWADTQYF
TRBV30	CAWSVTSGNHEQYF
TRBV6-5	CASSYWGGRDFYGYTF
TRBV29-1	CSVELDRGEAFF
TRBV29-1	CSVEGGLAEITDTQYF
TRBV29-1	CSVPDWNTGELFF
TRBV10-3	CAISDPTGGNTEAFF
TRBV7-6	CASSHRLGSDTQYF
TRBV2	CASSGGVEKNIQYF
TRBV28	CASSHRDRSSSYNEQFF
TRBV20-1	CSAREGTQAFF
TRBV5-1	CASSLVVGANTEAFF
TRBV7-9	CASSPAPQFFYNEQFF
TRBV5-1	CASSSRGREAFF
TRBV28	CASHTGGARGKTEAFF
TRBV5-1	CASSLLGEGQETQYF
TRBV28	CASSLPGTARRPQHF
TRBV5-6	CASNEGGGGRQETQYF
TRBV28	CASSLIIGRALDQPQHF
TRBV5-6	CASSKQGAYTGELFF
TRBV28	CASSFWSWAGGKGETQYF
TRBV19	CASSAGAEYEQYF
TRBV5-4	CASSFHRGEAFF
TRBV7-2	CASRQQGARTEAFF
TRBV27	CASSLRAGNQPQHF
TRBV6-5	CASSYAPGGNTEAFF
TRBV4-1	CASSQDRGNTEAFF
TRBV27	CASSRGRQYSYEQYF
TRBV6-6	CASSLLDGAYEQYF
TRBV19	CASSTRDRGVTEAFF